The sequence of this T cell receptor beta chain was determined in a study of T cell changes during pregnancy in multiple sclerosis. Between the trimmed V and J ends, which lost 2 bases and 3 bases, there was a span of 5 bases. The CDR3 covers 12 residues. Germline V CDR1 and CDR2: SGDLS, YYNGEE. TCRdb's copy holds only in-frame clones and misses some; the assay was immunoSEQ multiplex PCR. The table includes around 42,000 clones, about 89% detected once. The rearrangement uses TRBV9 and TRBJ1-2; the D is unclear. The source of this sequence is a female donor with multiple sclerosis, enrolled in a pregnancy study. Sequenced here: CD4+ T cells from peripheral blood mononuclear cells, sampled before pregnancy. The CDR3 reads CASSVQDYGYTF. CDR3 sequence (DNA): TGTGCCAGCAGCGTTCAGGACTATGGCTACACCTTC.